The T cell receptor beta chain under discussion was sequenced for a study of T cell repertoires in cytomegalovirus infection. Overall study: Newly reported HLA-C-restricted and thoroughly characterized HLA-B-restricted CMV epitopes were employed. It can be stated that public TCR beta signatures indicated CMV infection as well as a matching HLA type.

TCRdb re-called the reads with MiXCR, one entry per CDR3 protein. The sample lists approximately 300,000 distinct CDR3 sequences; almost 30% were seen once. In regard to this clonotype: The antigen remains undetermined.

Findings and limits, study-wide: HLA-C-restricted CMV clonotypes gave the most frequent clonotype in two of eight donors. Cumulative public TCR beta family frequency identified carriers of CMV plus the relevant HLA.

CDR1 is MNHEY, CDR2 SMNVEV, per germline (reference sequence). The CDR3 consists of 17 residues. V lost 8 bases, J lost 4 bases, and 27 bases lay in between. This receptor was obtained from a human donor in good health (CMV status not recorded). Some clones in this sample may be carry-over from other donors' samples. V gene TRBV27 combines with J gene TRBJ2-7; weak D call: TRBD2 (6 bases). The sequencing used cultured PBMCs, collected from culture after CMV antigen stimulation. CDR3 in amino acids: CASPPSGTPTGGYEQYF. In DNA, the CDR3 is TGTGCCAGCCCCCCCTCCGGGACCCCAACAGGAGGGTACGAGCAGTACTTC.